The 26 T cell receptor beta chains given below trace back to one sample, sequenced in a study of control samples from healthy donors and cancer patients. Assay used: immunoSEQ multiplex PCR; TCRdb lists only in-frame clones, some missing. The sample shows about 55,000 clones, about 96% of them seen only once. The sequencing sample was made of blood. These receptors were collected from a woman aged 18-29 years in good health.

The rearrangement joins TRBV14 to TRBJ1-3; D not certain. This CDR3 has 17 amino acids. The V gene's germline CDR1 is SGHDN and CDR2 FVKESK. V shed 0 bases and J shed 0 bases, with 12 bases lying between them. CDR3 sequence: CASSQDIGPISGNTIYF. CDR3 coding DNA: TGTGCCAGCAGCCAAGATATTGGACCGATCTCTGGAAACACCATATATTTT.

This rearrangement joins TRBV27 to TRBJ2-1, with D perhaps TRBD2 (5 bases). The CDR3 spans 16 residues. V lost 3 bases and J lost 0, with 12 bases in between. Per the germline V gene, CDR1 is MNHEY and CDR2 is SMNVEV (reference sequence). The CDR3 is CASSFSGVSSYNEQFF. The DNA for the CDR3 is TGTGCCAGCAGTTTCTCCGGGGTTAGCTCCTACAATGAGCAGTTCTTC.

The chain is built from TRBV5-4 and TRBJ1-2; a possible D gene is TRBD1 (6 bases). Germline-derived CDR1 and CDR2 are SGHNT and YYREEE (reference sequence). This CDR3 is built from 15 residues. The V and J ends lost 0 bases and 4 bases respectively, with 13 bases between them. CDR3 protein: CASSLGGAPLYGYTF. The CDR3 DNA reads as TGTGCCAGCAGCTTGGGGGGGGCCCCGCTCTATGGCTACACCTTC. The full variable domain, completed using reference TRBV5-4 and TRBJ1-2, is ETGVTQSPTHLIKTRGQQVTLRCSSQSGHNTVSWYQQALGQGPQFIFQYYREEENGRGNFPPRFSGLQFPNYSSELNVNALELDDSALYLCASSLGGAPLYGYTFGSGTRLTVV.

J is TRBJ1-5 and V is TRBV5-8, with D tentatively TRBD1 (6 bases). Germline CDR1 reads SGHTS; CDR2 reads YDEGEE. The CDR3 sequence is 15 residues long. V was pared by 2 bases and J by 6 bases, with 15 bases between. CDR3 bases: TGTGCCAGCAGCTTCCCCATAAGGGGGGCTCAGCCCCAGCATTTT. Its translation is CASSFPIRGAQPQHF.

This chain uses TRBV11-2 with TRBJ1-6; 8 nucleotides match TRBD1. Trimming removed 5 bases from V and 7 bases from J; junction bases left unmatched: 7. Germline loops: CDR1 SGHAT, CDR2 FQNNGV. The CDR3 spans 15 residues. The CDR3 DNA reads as TGTGCCAGCAGCACTACGGACAGGGAAAATTCACCCCTCCACTTT. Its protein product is CASSTTDRENSPLHF.

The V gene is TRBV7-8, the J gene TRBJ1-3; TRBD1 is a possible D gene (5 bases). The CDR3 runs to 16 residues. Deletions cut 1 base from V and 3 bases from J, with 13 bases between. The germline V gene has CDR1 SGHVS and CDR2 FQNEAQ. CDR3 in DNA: TGTGCCAGCAGCTTAGTGGGGCAGACCCTTGGAAACACCATATATTTT. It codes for CASSLVGQTLGNTIYF.

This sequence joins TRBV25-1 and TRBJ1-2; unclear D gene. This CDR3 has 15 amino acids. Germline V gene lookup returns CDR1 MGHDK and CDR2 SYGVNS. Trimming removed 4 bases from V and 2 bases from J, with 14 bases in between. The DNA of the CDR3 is TGTGCCAGCAGTGGTTGGGTTGGTGGGAACTATGGCTACACCTTC. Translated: CASSGWVGGNYGYTF.

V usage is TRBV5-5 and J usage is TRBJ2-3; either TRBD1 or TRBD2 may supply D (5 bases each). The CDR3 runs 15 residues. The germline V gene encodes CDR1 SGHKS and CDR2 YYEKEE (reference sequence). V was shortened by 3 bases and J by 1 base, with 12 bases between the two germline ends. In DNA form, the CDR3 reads TGTGCCAGCAGCTCCCTAATGGGGGGCACAGATACGCAGTATTTT. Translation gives CASSSLMGGTDTQYF.

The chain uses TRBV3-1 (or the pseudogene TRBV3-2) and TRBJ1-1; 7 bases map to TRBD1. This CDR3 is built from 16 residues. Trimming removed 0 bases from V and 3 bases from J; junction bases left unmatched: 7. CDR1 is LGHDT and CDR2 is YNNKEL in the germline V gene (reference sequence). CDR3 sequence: CASSQETGDGYTEAFF. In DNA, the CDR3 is TGTGCCAGCAGCCAAGAAACAGGGGATGGATACACTGAAGCTTTCTTT.

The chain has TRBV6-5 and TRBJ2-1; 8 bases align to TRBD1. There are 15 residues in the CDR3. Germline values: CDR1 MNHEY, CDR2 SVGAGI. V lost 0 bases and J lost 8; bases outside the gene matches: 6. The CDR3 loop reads CASSYSDRGRDEQFF. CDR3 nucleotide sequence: TGTGCCAGCAGTTACTCTGACAGGGGAAGGGATGAGCAGTTCTTC.

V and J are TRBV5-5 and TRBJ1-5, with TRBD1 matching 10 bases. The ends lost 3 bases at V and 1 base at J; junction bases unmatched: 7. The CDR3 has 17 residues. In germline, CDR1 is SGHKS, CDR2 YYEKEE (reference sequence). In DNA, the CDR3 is TGTGCCAGCAGCTCCGGACAGGGGGTGATCAGCAATCAGCCCCAGCATTTT. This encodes CASSSGQGVISNQPQHF.

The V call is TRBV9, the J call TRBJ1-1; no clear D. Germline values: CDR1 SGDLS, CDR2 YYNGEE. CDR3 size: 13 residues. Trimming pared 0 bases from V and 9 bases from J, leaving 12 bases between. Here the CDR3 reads CASSVEFSGKAFF. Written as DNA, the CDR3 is TGTGCCAGCAGCGTAGAGTTCTCCGGAAAAGCTTTCTTT. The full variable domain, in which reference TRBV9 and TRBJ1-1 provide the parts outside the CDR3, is DSGVTQTPKHLITATGQRVTLRCSPRSGDLSVYWYQQSLDQGLQFLIQYYNGEERAKGNILERFSAQQFPDLHSELNLSSLELGDSALYFCASSVEFSGKAFFGQGTRLTVV.

The CDR3 spells CATSPTGISYGYTF. DNA of the CDR3: TGTGCCACCAGTCCGACAGGCATAAGCTATGGCTACACCTTC. V and J are TRBV24-1 and TRBJ1-2; the D gene is possibly TRBD1 (6 bases). The V end lost 6 bases, the J end lost 4 bases, and 14 bases lay between the germline ends. Germline V gene data show CDR1 as KGHDR and CDR2 as SFDVKD. The length of the CDR3 is 14 residues.

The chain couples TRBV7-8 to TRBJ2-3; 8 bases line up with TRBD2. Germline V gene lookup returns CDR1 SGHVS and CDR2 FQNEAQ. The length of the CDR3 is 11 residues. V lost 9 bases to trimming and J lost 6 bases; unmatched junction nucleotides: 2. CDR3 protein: CASTGGDTQYF. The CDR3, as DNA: TGTGCCAGTACGGGGGGGGATACGCAGTATTTT. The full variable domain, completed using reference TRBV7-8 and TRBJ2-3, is GAGVSQSPRYKVAKRGQDVALRCDPISGHVSLFWYQQALGQGPEFLTYFQNEAQLDKSGLPSDRFFAERPEGSVSTLKIQRTQQEDSAVYLCASTGGDTQYFGPGTRLTVL.

This CDR3 reads CMVVMWDRDGYTF. The CDR3 DNA sequence: TGCATGGTGGTAATGTGGGACAGGGATGGCTACACCTTC. J is TRBJ1-2 and V is TRBV29-1, with 9 bases lining up with TRBD1. This CDR3 is 13 amino acids long. CDR1 is SQVTM and CDR2 is ANQGSEA in the germline V gene.

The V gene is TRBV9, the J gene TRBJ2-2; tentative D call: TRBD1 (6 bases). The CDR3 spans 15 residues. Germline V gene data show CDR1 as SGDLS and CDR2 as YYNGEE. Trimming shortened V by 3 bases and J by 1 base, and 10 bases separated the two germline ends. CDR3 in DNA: TGTGCCAGCAGCGCAGGGGCTCTGAACACCGGGGAGCTGTTTTTT. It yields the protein CASSAGALNTGELFF.

Written as DNA, the CDR3 is TGTGCCAGCTCACCAAACAACATGGATCAGCCCCAGCATTTT. Protein: CASSPNNMDQPQHF. The rearrangement uses TRBV18 and TRBJ1-5; D unresolved. The CDR3 has 14 residues. V was cut by 2 bases and J by 5 bases, with 10 bases left in between. Germline V gene data show CDR1 as KGHSH and CDR2 as LQKENI. The full variable domain, completed using reference TRBV18 and TRBJ1-5, is NAGVMQNPRHLVRRRGQEARLRCSPMKGHSHVYWYRQLPEEGLKFMVYLQKENIIDESGMPKERFSAEFPKEGPSILRIQQVVRGDSAAYFCASSPNNMDQPQHFGDGTRLSIL.

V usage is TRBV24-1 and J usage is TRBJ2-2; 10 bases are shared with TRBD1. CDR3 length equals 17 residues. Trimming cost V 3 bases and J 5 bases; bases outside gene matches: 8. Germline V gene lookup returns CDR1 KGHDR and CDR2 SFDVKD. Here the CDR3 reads CATSDPGTGATTGELFF. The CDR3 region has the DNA TGTGCCACCAGTGATCCCGGGACAGGGGCCACGACCGGGGAGCTGTTTTTT.

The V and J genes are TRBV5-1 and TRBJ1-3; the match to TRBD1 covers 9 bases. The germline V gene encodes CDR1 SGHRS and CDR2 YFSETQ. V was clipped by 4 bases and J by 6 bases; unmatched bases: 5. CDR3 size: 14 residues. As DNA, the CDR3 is TGCGCCAGCAGCGGACAGGGGCTGATAAACACCATATATTTT. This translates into CASSGQGLINTIYF. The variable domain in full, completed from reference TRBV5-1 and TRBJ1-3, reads KAGVTQTPRYLIKTRGQQVTLSCSPISGHRSVSWYQQTPGQGLQFLFEYFSETQRNKGNFPGRFSGRQFSNSRSEMNVSTLELGDSALYLCASSGQGLINTIYFGEGSWLTVV.

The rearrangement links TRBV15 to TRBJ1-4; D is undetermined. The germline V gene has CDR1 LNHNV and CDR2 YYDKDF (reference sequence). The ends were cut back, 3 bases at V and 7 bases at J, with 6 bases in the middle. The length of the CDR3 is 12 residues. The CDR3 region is CATSSGLEKLFF. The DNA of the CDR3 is TGTGCCACCAGCAGCGGCCTTGAAAAACTGTTTTTT.

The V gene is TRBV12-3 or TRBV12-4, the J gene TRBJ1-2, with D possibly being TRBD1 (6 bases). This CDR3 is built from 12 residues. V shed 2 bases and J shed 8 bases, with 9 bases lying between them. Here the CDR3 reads CASSLTGKGYTF. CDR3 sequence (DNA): TGTGCCAGCAGTTTAACAGGGAAAGGCTACACCTTC.

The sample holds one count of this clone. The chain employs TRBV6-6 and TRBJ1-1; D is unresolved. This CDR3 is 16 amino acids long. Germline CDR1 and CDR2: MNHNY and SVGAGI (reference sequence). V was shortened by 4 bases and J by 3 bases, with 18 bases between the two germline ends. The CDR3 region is CASSSETSGWDTEAFF. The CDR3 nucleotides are TGTGCCAGCAGTTCCGAAACCTCCGGGTGGGACACTGAAGCTTTCTTT.

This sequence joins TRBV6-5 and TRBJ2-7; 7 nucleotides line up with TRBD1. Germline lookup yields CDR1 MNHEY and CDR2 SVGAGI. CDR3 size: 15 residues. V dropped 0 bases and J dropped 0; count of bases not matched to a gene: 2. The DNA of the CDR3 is TGTGCCAGCAGTTACTCGGGGGACAGCTCCTACGAGCAGTACTTC. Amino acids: CASSYSGDSSYEQYF.

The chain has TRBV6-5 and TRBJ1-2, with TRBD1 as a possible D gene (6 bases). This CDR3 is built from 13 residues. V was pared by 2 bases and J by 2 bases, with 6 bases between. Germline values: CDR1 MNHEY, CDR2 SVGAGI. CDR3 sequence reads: CASSYGQNYGYTF. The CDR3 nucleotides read TGTGCCAGCAGTTACGGACAGAACTATGGCTACACCTTC.

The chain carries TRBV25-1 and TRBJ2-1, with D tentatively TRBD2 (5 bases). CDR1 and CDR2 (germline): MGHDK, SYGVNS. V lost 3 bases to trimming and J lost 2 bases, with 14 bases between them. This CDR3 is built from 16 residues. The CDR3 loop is CASSDRLSGTYNEQFF. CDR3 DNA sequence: TGTGCCAGCAGTGATAGGCTCTCGGGGACCTACAATGAGCAGTTCTTC.

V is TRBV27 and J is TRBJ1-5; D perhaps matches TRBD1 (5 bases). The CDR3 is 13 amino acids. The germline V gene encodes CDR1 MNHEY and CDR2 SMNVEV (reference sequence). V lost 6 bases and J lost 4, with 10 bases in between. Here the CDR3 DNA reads TGTGCCAGCAGCCCCGAGGGGAATCAGCCCCAGCATTTT. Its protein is CASSPEGNQPQHF.